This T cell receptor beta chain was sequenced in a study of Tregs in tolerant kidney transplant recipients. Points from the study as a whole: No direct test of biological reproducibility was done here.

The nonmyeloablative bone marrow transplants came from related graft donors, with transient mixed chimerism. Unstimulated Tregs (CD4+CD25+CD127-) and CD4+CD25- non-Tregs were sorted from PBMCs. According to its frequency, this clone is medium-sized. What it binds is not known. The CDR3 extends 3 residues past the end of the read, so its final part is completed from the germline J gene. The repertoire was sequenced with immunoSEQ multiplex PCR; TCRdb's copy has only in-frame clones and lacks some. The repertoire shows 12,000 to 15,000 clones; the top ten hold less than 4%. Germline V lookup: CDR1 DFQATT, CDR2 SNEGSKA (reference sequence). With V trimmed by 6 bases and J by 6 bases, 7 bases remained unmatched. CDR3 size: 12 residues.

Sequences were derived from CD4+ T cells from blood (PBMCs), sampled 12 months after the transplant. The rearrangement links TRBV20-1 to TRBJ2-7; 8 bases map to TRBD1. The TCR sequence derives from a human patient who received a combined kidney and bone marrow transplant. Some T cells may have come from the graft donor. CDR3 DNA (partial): TGCAGTGCGACCTCAGGGGGCGGCGAG. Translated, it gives CSATSGGGE. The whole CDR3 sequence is CSATSGGGEQYF.